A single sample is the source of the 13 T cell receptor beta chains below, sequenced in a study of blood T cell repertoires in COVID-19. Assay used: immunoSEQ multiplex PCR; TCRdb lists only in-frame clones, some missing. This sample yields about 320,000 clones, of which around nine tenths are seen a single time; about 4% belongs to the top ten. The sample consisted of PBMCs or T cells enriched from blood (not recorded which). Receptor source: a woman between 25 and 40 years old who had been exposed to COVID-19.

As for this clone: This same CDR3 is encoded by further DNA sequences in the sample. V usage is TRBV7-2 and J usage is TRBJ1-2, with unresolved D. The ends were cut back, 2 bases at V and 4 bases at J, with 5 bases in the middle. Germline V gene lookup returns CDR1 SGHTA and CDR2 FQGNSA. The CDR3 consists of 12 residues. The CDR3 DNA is TGTGCCAGCAGCTTACGTAGCTATGGCTACACCTTC. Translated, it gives CASSLRSYGYTF.

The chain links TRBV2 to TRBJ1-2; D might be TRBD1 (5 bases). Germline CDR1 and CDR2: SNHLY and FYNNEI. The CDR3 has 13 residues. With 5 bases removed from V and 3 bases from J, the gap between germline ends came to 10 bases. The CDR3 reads CASSPTTDYGYTF. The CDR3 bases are TGTGCCAGCAGTCCAACGACAGACTATGGCTACACCTTC.

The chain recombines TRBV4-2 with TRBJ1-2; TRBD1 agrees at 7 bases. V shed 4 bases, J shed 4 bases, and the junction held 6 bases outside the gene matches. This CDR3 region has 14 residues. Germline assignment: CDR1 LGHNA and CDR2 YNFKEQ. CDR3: CASSLDRRSYGYTF. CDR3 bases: TGTGCCAGCAGCCTGGACAGGAGAAGCTATGGCTACACCTTC.

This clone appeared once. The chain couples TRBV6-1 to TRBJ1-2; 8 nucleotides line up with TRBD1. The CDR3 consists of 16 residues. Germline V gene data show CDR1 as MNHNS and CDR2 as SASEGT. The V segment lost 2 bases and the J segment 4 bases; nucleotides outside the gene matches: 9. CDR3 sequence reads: CASSEHRTGGGYGYTF. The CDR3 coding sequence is TGTGCCAGCAGTGAACATCGTACAGGGGGAGGCTATGGCTACACCTTC.

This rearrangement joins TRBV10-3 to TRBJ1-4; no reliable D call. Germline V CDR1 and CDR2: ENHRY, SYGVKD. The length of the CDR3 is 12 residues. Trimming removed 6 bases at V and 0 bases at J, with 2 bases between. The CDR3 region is CAISATNEKLFF. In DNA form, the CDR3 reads TGTGCCATCAGCGCAACTAATGAAAAACTGTTTTTT.

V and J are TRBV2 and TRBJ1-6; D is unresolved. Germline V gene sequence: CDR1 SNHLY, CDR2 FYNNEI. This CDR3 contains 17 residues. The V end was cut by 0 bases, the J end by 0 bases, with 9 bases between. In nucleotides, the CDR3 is TGTGCCAGCAGTGAAGCTGCTATGAGCTCCTATAATTCACCCCTCCACTTT. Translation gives CASSEAAMSSYNSPLHF.

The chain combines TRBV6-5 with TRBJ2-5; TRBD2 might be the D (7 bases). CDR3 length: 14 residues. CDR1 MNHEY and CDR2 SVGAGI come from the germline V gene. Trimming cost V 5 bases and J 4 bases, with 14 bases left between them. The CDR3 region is CASSPRGRGETQYF. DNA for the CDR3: TGTGCCAGCAGTCCGCGGGGGCGGGGAGAGACCCAGTACTTC.

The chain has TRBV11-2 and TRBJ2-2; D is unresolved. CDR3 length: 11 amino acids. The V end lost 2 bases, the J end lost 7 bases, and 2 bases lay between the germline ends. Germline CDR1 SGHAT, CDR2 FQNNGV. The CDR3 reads CASSLLGELFF. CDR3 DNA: TGTGCCAGCAGCTTACTCGGGGAGCTGTTTTTT. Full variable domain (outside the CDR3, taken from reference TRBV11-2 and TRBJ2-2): EAGVAQSPRYKIIEKRQSVAFWCNPISGHATLYWYQQILGQGPKLLIQFQNNGVVDDSQLPKDRFSAERLKGVDSTLKIQPAKLEDSAVYLCASSLLGELFFGEGSRLTVL.

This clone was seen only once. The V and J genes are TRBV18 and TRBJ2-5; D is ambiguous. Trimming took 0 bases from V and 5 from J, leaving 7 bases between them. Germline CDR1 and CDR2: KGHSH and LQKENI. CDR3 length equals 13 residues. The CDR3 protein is CASSPPPVETQYF. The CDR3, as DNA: TGTGCCAGCTCACCACCCCCGGTGGAGACCCAGTACTTC.

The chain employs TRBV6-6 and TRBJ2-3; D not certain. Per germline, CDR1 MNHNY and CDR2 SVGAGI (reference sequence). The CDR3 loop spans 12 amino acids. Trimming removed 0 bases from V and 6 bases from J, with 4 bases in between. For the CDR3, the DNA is TGTGCCAGCAGTTACTCGTCGGATACGCAGTATTTT. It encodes CASSYSSDTQYF.

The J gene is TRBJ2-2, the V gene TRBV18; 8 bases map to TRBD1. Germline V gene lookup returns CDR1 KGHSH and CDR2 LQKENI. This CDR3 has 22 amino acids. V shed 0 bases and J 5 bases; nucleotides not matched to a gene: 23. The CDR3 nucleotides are TGTGCCAGCTCACCACCACGGTTCGCGGGACAGGCCCCAACCCGAACAACCGGGGAGCTGTTTTTT. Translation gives CASSPPRFAGQAPTRTTGELFF.

The CDR3 protein is CASSFHRETQYF. CDR3 coding DNA: TGTGCCAGCAGCTTCCACCGGGAGACCCAGTACTTC. V gene TRBV7-8 combines with J gene TRBJ2-5, with no clear D. This CDR3 is 12 amino acids long. V lost 3 bases and J lost 5, with 7 bases in between. CDR1 is SGHVS, CDR2 FQNEAQ, per germline.

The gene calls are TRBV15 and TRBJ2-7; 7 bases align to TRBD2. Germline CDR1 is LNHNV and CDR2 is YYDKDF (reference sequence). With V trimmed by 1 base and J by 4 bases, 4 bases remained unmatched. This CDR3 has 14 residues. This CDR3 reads CATSRGLAVYEQYF. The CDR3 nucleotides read TGTGCCACCAGCAGAGGACTAGCAGTATACGAGCAGTACTTC.